This TCR beta chain was observed in a study of cytomegalovirus exposure and HLA in healthy donors. Background on the study: Early release data held some 80 million unique TCRs from HLA-typed donors. Study observations and caveats: Later work found that TCR association rates differed between HLA loci; DRB1 had the most and HLA-C the fewest.

This clone came up a few times. Its antigen is not identified. This PCR relied on a set of 60 Vbeta primers and 13 Jbeta primers. Clones were read by immunoSEQ multiplex PCR, and TCRdb kept only the in-frame ones, dropping some. The sample lists approximately 160,000 clones, 55% to 80% seen once, with around 4% in the top ten. The CDR3 is made up of 14 amino acids. Germline V gene lookup returns CDR1 SGHRS and CDR2 YFSETQ. The V segment lost 2 bases and the J segment 4 bases; nucleotides outside the gene matches: 4. This TCR was sampled from a woman aged 18-29 years in good health and CMV-seropositive. The rearrangement uses TRBV5-1 and TRBJ2-5; 8 bases are a match to TRBD1. Sequenced: PBMCs. CDR3 residues: CASSFQGAGETQYF. The CDR3 DNA reads as TGCGCCAGCAGCTTCCAGGGGGCGGGAGAGACCCAGTACTTC.